The 5 T cell receptor beta chains presented below share a single source sample, sequenced in a study of radiotherapy plus CTLA-4 blockade in lung cancer. TCRdb's copy holds only in-frame clones and misses some; the assay was immunoSEQ multiplex PCR. The sample has tens of thousands of clones, around 90% seen once. The sample here was peripheral blood, taken from a patient treated with radiotherapy plus ipilimumab. The receptors stem from a human donor with non-small cell lung cancer that progressed on radiotherapy plus ipilimumab.

The CDR3 coding sequence is TGTGCCAGCAGGCGGGACAGCACTGAAGCTTTCTTT. It is translated as CASRRDSTEAFF. The chain joins TRBV7-9 to TRBJ1-1; 7 bases fit TRBD1. Germline V lookup: CDR1 SEHNR, CDR2 FQNEAQ (reference sequence). There are 12 residues in the CDR3. With 6 bases clipped from V and 4 bases from J, the junction kept 2 bases outside the gene matches.

The rearrangement uses TRBV19 and TRBJ2-1; TRBD1 matches at 8 bases. CDR1 is LNHDA and CDR2 is SQIVND in the germline V gene (reference sequence). V was pared by 7 bases and J by 8 bases, with 7 bases of the junction left unmatched. There are 13 residues in the CDR3. The CDR3 nucleotides are TGTGCCAGTACGGACAGGGTATCTGATGAGCAGTTCTTC. This codes for CASTDRVSDEQFF.

The J gene is TRBJ2-7, the V gene TRBV10-1; TRBD2 aligns across 8 bases. From germline, CDR1 is WNHNN and CDR2 SYGVQD (reference sequence). CDR3 size: 14 residues. CDR3 sequence (DNA): TGCGCGGCGCGGCGGGAGGATCCGGGGGACGAGCAGTACGTC. Translated: CAARREDPGDEQYV.

The genes are TRBV27 and TRBJ2-2, with D unresolved. Germline V gene sequence: CDR1 MNHEY, CDR2 SMNVEV (reference sequence). The CDR3 length is 17 residues. V was clipped by 2 bases and J by 4 bases, with 17 bases between them. CDR3 DNA sequence: TGTGCCAGCAGTTTAAGGTCGTCAAATCCTTTCACCGGGGAGCTGTTTTTT. This codes for CASSLRSSNPFTGELFF.

This clone was seen more than once but under ten times. The V gene is TRBV25-1, the J gene TRBJ2-2; 8 bases line up with TRBD2. The junction had 0 bases not matched to a gene; V was cut back by 3 bases and J by 3 bases. Germline V gene sequence: CDR1 MGHDK, CDR2 SYGVNS. CDR3 length equals 14 residues. The CDR3 is CASSDGRDTGELFF. The CDR3 coding sequence is TGTGCCAGCAGTGACGGGAGGGACACCGGGGAGCTGTTTTTT.